These 13 T cell receptor beta chains came from one sample sequenced in a study of blood T cell repertoires in COVID-19. Method: immunoSEQ multiplex PCR; TCRdb's copy keeps in-frame clones and lacks some. The sample consists of 65,000 to 85,000 clones, over 75% of them appearing once. Sequenced sample: peripheral blood. The receptors derive from a human donor in a cohort sampled during active COVID-19.

With regard to this clone: The junction shows a germline mismatch at one end, possibly a read error. The chain joins TRBV6-5 to TRBJ1-4, with D unresolved. CDR3 length equals 13 residues. The germline CDR1 and CDR2 sequences are MNHEY and SVGAGI. The CDR3 bases are TGTGCCAGCACCACAGCGGGCGCAGAAAATCTGTTTTTT. Protein product: CASTTAGAENLFF.

The gene calls are TRBV6-6 and TRBJ1-5; D remains ambiguous. V dropped 7 bases and J dropped 6 bases, with 10 bases sitting between them. CDR1 and CDR2 (germline): MNHNY, SVGAGI (reference sequence). This CDR3 is 12 amino acids long. Here the CDR3 reads CASMGSGQPQHF. The CDR3 DNA reads TGTGCCAGCATGGGGAGTGGTCAGCCCCAGCATTTT.

The V gene is TRBV24-1, the J gene TRBJ1-2, with D tentatively TRBD1 (5 bases). The CDR3 contains 14 residues. The germline CDR1 and CDR2 sequences are KGHDR and SFDVKD. V was trimmed by 7 bases and J by 4 bases, leaving 15 bases between them. As DNA, the CDR3 is TGTGCCACCAGCCCTACAGGATTTCTCTATGGCTACACCTTC. It yields the protein CATSPTGFLYGYTF.

The gene calls are TRBV27 and TRBJ1-1; 10 bases are a match to TRBD1. CDR1 and CDR2 (germline): MNHEY, SMNVEV (reference sequence). V shed 5 bases, J shed 5 bases, and the junction held 5 bases outside the gene matches. The CDR3 covers 14 residues. In DNA form, the CDR3 reads TGTGCCAGCAGTCCTTCGGACAGGGGGACTGAAGCTTTCTTT. Residues: CASSPSDRGTEAFF.

This chain joins TRBV25-1 and TRBJ2-3, with unresolved D. Looked up from germline, CDR1 is MGHDK and CDR2 is SYGVNS. Trimming took 6 bases from V and 3 from J, leaving 13 bases between them. The CDR3 extends over 14 amino acids. This CDR3 is CASSVSEATDTQYF. The CDR3 coding sequence is TGTGCCAGCAGCGTTTCAGAAGCGACAGATACGCAGTATTTT.

The chain couples TRBV27 to TRBJ2-3, with 8 positions matching TRBD2. The CDR3 has 16 residues. Germline CDR1 is MNHEY and CDR2 is SMNVEV (reference sequence). V was clipped by 2 bases and J by 4 bases; unmatched bases: 8. Written as DNA, the CDR3 is TGTGCCAGCAGTTTACAAAGCGGGAGAGTGGCAGATACGCAGTATTTT. Amino acids: CASSLQSGRVADTQYF.

This chain uses TRBV10-3 with TRBJ2-1; 8 nucleotides line up with TRBD2. V was pared by 6 bases and J by 5 bases, with 9 bases of the junction left unmatched. Germline-derived CDR1 and CDR2 are ENHRY and SYGVKD. This CDR3 has 15 amino acids. The CDR3 sequence is CAIRASGSLNNEQFF. The CDR3 nucleotides read TGTGCCATCAGGGCCAGCGGGAGTCTAAACAATGAGCAGTTCTTC.

The gene calls are TRBV5-4 and TRBJ1-4; possible D gene TRBD1, 6 bases. Per germline, CDR1 SGHNT and CDR2 YYREEE (reference sequence). The CDR3 sequence is 16 residues long. Trimming cost V 4 bases and J 2 bases, with 15 bases left between them. The DNA of the CDR3 is TGTGCCAGCAGCACCAAAACCAGGGGCACTAATGAAAAACTGTTTTTT. Encoded protein: CASSTKTRGTNEKLFF.

V and J are TRBV2 and TRBJ1-2, with 8 bases aligning to TRBD1. The CDR3 has 12 residues. Germline loops: CDR1 SNHLY, CDR2 FYNNEI. V lost 5 bases and J lost 8; bases outside the gene matches: 4. The CDR3 DNA follows: TGTGCCAGCAGTCCGACAGGGGTAGGCTACACCTTC. This encodes CASSPTGVGYTF.

This clone was seen just once. V gene TRBV30 combines with J gene TRBJ1-1; D is possibly TRBD1 (5 bases). V was pared by 5 bases and J by 1 base, with 8 bases between. Germline V CDR1 and CDR2: GTSNPN, SVGIG (reference sequence). The CDR3 is 12 amino acids. The CDR3 DNA sequence: TGTGCCTGGGCTGGACAGAACACTGAAGCTTTCTTT. Protein sequence: CAWAGQNTEAFF.

The chain combines TRBV2 with TRBJ1-2; 9 bases map to TRBD1. With 4 bases clipped from V and 5 bases from J, the junction kept 8 bases outside the gene matches. Germline-derived CDR1 and CDR2 are SNHLY and FYNNEI. The CDR3 runs to 15 residues. The CDR3 coding sequence is TGTGCCAGCAGTGTACAGGGGGCTTTCGGGTATGGCTACACCTTC. Translating it yields CASSVQGAFGYGYTF.

In its sample, this clone was seen once. The chain uses TRBV6-6 and TRBJ1-1; TRBD1 is a possible D gene (6 bases). Trimming took off 6 bases at V and 1 base at J, with 24 bases between the two ends. Germline V gene sequence: CDR1 MNHNY, CDR2 SVGAGI (reference sequence). The CDR3 length is 18 residues. As DNA, the CDR3 is TGTGCCAGCAGACGAGTGACAGGCATAGGGTCGAAGAACACTGAAGCTTTCTTT. Translation: CASRRVTGIGSKNTEAFF.

The rearrangement joins TRBV11-2 to TRBJ2-3; D is possibly TRBD2 (5 bases). This CDR3 region has 12 residues. Trimming took off 4 bases at V and 8 bases at J, with 10 bases between the two ends. Germline V CDR1 and CDR2: SGHAT, FQNNGV. Here the CDR3 reads CASSSPGGTQYF. CDR3 nucleotides: TGTGCCAGCAGCTCCCCTGGAGGTACGCAGTATTTT.